Each of the 21 T cell receptor beta chains below was sequenced from the same sample in a study of shared clonotypes between healthy human individuals. The protocol was immunoSEQ multiplex PCR, while the TCRdb copy is restricted to in-frame clones and leaves out a portion. The sample contains 2 million to 2.5 million clones, roughly 95% of which appear only once. The sequenced sample was naive CD4+ T cells sorted from blood. Documented subset: CD45RA+ positively selected. The receptors originated from a man between 18 and 29 years old in good health.

The chain joins TRBV7-2 to TRBJ2-7, with 8 positions matching TRBD2. This CDR3 is 18 amino acids long. V dropped 5 bases and J dropped 3; count of bases not matched to a gene: 18. Germline assignment: CDR1 SGHTA and CDR2 FQGNSA. CDR3 sequence reads: CASSLRVAGPKGGYEQYF. The CDR3 region has the DNA TGTGCCAGCAGCCTCCGGGTAGCGGGACCTAAGGGGGGCTACGAGCAGTACTTC.

The CDR3 reads CASSPDSTRNTIYF. The CDR3 bases are TGTGCCAGCAGCCCGGACAGCACTCGAAACACCATATATTTT. The rearrangement joins TRBV21-1 to TRBJ1-3; the table calls TRBD1, which could not be checked here. TRBV21-1 is termed a pseudogene. The CDR3 is 14 residues long.

The V gene is TRBV28, the J gene TRBJ1-3; no clear D. The CDR3 consists of 17 residues. CDR1 and CDR2 (germline): MDHEN, SYDVKM. The ends were cut back, 3 bases at V and 0 bases at J, with 15 bases in the middle. CDR3 in amino acids: CASSFPAGSNSGNTIYF. The CDR3, as DNA: TGTGCCAGCAGTTTCCCGGCGGGATCGAACTCTGGAAACACCATATATTTT.

This clone was seen a handful of times. The same CDR3 also results from other DNA sequences found in this sample. V gene TRBV20-1 combines with J gene TRBJ2-5; D not resolved. Looked up from germline, CDR1 is DFQATT and CDR2 is SNEGSKA (reference sequence). The CDR3 length is 11 residues. Trimming left V 1 base short and J 5 bases short, with 5 bases between. The CDR3 protein is CSARVAETQYF. CDR3 DNA: TGCAGTGCTAGAGTGGCGGAGACCCAGTACTTC.

V gene TRBV30 combines with J gene TRBJ1-2; tentatively, D is TRBD1 (5 bases). CDR3 size: 13 residues. Germline V lookup: CDR1 GTSNPN, CDR2 SVGIG (reference sequence). V lost 5 bases and J lost 2, with 12 bases in between. Here the CDR3 reads CAWVGTQNYGYTF. The DNA of the CDR3 is TGTGCCTGGGTGGGGACGCAAAACTATGGCTACACCTTC.

Comments on this clone: One junction end disagrees with the germline gene, perhaps due to a read error. CDR3 nucleotides: TGTGCCAGCTCGCCACCGACTAGCGGGAGAAACAATGAGCAGTTCTTC. Encoded protein: CASSPPTSGRNNEQFF. This chain joins TRBV18 and TRBJ2-1; 12 bases are shared with TRBD2. Per germline, CDR1 KGHSH and CDR2 LQKENI. The CDR3 contains 16 residues.

This chain connects TRBV28 to TRBJ2-4; D is unclear. The CDR3 spans 13 residues. Between the trimmed V and J ends, which lost 3 bases and 6 bases, there was a span of 9 bases. CDR1 is MDHEN and CDR2 is SYDVKM in the germline V gene. The CDR3 protein is CASSFGSLNIQYF. The CDR3 DNA follows: TGTGCCAGCAGTTTCGGCAGTTTAAACATTCAGTACTTC.

The chain is built from TRBV6-1 and TRBJ1-1, with 7 bases fitting TRBD1. Germline values: CDR1 MNHNS, CDR2 SASEGT. This CDR3 contains 15 residues. Trimming at V came to 5 bases and at J to 1 base, leaving 7 bases not matched to a gene. This chain's CDR3 is CASSLQGQSNTEAFF. The DNA of the CDR3 is TGTGCCAGCAGTCTGCAGGGACAGTCGAACACTGAAGCTTTCTTT.

The gene calls are TRBV11-2 and TRBJ2-7; no definite D call. Germline-derived CDR1 and CDR2 are SGHAT and FQNNGV. V lost 6 bases, J lost 0 bases, and 24 bases lay in between. The CDR3 totals 18 residues. CDR3 bases: TGTGCCAGCAGTTCCACACTCCTCCCGACTCCTGCCTCCTACGAGCAGTACTTC. It codes for CASSSTLLPTPASYEQYF.

The chain has TRBV18 and TRBJ1-1; D remains ambiguous. V was trimmed by 4 bases and J by 7 bases, leaving 10 bases between them. The germline CDR1 and CDR2 sequences are KGHSH and LQKENI. There are 12 residues in the CDR3. DNA for the CDR3: TGTGCCAGCTCACTCAAACCTTTTGAAGCTTTCTTT. Its protein product is CASSLKPFEAFF.

The chain uses TRBV7-8 and TRBJ2-3; D might be TRBD1 (5 bases). V was shortened by 4 bases and J by 2 bases, with 13 bases between the two germline ends. This CDR3 contains 15 residues. CDR1 SGHVS and CDR2 FQNEAQ come from the germline V gene. CDR3: CASSSRWGYTDTQYF. The CDR3 DNA sequence: TGTGCCAGCAGCTCTCGGTGGGGCTACACAGATACGCAGTATTTT.

The J gene is TRBJ1-3, the V gene TRBV11-2, with unresolved D. The CDR3 sequence is 16 residues long. Trimming pared 5 bases from V and 0 bases from J, leaving 14 bases between. In germline, CDR1 is SGHAT, CDR2 FQNNGV. For the CDR3, the DNA is TGTGCCAGCAGCCAAGCTGGGGTCAGCTCTGGAAACACCATATATTTT. It codes for CASSQAGVSSGNTIYF.

The chain joins TRBV19 to TRBJ2-3, with D maybe TRBD2 (7 bases). The CDR3 has 13 amino acids. Germline V lookup: CDR1 LNHDA, CDR2 SQIVND (reference sequence). The V end lost 8 bases, the J end lost 3 bases, and 12 bases lay between the germline ends. CDR3 residues: CASSEGGTDTQYF. Written as DNA, the CDR3 is TGTGCCAGTTCGGAGGGGGGGACAGATACGCAGTATTTT.

CDR3 in DNA: TGTGCCAGCAGCTTGGATTCTGGGACACCGGGGTCGGGCGGCTACACCTTC. It is translated as CASSLDSGTPGSGGYTF. J is TRBJ1-2 and V is TRBV7-9, with a tentative D call TRBD1 (6 bases). This CDR3 is built from 17 residues. Trimming shortened V by 3 bases and J by 8 bases, and 25 bases separated the two germline ends. Germline-derived CDR1 and CDR2 are SEHNR and FQNEAQ (reference sequence). Looking up the rest from reference TRBV7-9 and TRBJ1-2 gives the full variable domain: DTGVSQNPRHKITKRGQNVTFRCDPISEHNRLYWYRQTLGQGPEFLTYFQNEAQLEKSRLLSDRFSAERPKGSFSTLEIQRTEQGDSAMYLCASSLDSGTPGSGGYTFGSGTRLTVV.

The chain uses TRBV30 and TRBJ2-1; perhaps TRBD2 as D (5 bases). In germline, CDR1 is GTSNPN, CDR2 SVGIG (reference sequence). Trimming cost V 2 bases and J 0 bases, with 14 bases left between them. This CDR3 is 16 amino acids long. The CDR3 spells CAWSPLASSSYNEQFF. The CDR3 DNA sequence: TGTGCCTGGAGTCCTTTAGCGTCGAGCTCCTACAATGAGCAGTTCTTC. Supplemented by reference TRBV30 and TRBJ2-1, the full variable domain reads SQTIHQWPATLVQPVGSPLSLECTVEGTSNPNLYWYRQAAGRGLQLLFYSVGIGQISSEVPQNLSASRPQDRQFILSSKKLLLSDSGFYLCAWSPLASSSYNEQFFGPGTRLTVL.

The V gene is TRBV5-1, the J gene TRBJ2-6; 9 positions agree with TRBD1. Germline values: CDR1 SGHRS, CDR2 YFSETQ. This CDR3 spans 18 amino acids. Trimming took 4 bases from V and 3 from J; bases not matched to a gene: 11. The CDR3 spells CASSAPGQGSFGANVLTF. In DNA form, the CDR3 reads TGCGCCAGCAGCGCCCCGGGACAGGGTAGCTTTGGGGCCAACGTCCTGACTTTC.

This rearrangement joins TRBV9 to TRBJ2-1; 11 bases fit TRBD2. With V trimmed by 2 bases and J by 9 bases, 7 bases remained unmatched. CDR3 length equals 15 residues. The germline V gene has CDR1 SGDLS and CDR2 YYNGEE. CDR3 protein: CASSVLAGGWSEQFF. DNA of the CDR3: TGTGCCAGCAGCGTCCTAGCGGGAGGATGGAGTGAGCAGTTCTTC.

This chain joins TRBV7-9 and TRBJ2-3; 9 positions match TRBD2. The germline CDR1 and CDR2 sequences are SEHNR and FQNEAQ (reference sequence). The CDR3 is 15 residues long. J lost 6 bases, V lost 5 bases, and 9 bases had no gene match. The CDR3 nucleotides read TGTGCCAGCAGCCTGGCGGGGGGGTTCAGCGATACGCAGTATTTT. It yields the protein CASSLAGGFSDTQYF.

The chain recombines TRBV25-1 with TRBJ1-1; 8 nucleotides align to TRBD1. CDR1 is MGHDK and CDR2 is SYGVNS in the germline V gene. Germline trimming cut 1 base from V and 2 bases from J; bases unmatched to any gene: 12. The CDR3 length is 18 residues. The CDR3 sequence: CASSESYGQGRRNTEAFF. CDR3 DNA: TGTGCCAGCAGTGAATCGTACGGACAGGGAAGAAGAAACACTGAAGCTTTCTTT.

The CDR3 nucleotides are TGCGCCAGCAGCTCCCCTCCTTTGAACACTGAAGCTTTCTTT. This translates into CASSSPPLNTEAFF. V is TRBV5-1 and J is TRBJ1-1; D gene uncertain. Looked up from germline, CDR1 is SGHRS and CDR2 is YFSETQ. Trimming cost V 3 bases and J 0 bases, with 9 bases left between them. The CDR3 has 14 amino acids. Drawing the rest from reference TRBV5-1 and TRBJ1-1, the complete variable domain is KAGVTQTPRYLIKTRGQQVTLSCSPISGHRSVSWYQQTPGQGLQFLFEYFSETQRNKGNFPGRFSGRQFSNSRSEMNVSTLELGDSALYLCASSSPPLNTEAFFGQGTRLTVV.

The gene calls are TRBV14 and TRBJ2-4; TRBD1 matches 9 bases. After removal of 4 bases from V and 6 bases from J, the junction contained 1 base not matched to a gene. The germline gives CDR1 SGHDN, CDR2 FVKESK. This CDR3 has 13 amino acids. The CDR3 sequence is CASSPDRGNIQYF. The CDR3 bases are TGTGCCAGCAGCCCGGACAGGGGAAACATTCAGTACTTC.